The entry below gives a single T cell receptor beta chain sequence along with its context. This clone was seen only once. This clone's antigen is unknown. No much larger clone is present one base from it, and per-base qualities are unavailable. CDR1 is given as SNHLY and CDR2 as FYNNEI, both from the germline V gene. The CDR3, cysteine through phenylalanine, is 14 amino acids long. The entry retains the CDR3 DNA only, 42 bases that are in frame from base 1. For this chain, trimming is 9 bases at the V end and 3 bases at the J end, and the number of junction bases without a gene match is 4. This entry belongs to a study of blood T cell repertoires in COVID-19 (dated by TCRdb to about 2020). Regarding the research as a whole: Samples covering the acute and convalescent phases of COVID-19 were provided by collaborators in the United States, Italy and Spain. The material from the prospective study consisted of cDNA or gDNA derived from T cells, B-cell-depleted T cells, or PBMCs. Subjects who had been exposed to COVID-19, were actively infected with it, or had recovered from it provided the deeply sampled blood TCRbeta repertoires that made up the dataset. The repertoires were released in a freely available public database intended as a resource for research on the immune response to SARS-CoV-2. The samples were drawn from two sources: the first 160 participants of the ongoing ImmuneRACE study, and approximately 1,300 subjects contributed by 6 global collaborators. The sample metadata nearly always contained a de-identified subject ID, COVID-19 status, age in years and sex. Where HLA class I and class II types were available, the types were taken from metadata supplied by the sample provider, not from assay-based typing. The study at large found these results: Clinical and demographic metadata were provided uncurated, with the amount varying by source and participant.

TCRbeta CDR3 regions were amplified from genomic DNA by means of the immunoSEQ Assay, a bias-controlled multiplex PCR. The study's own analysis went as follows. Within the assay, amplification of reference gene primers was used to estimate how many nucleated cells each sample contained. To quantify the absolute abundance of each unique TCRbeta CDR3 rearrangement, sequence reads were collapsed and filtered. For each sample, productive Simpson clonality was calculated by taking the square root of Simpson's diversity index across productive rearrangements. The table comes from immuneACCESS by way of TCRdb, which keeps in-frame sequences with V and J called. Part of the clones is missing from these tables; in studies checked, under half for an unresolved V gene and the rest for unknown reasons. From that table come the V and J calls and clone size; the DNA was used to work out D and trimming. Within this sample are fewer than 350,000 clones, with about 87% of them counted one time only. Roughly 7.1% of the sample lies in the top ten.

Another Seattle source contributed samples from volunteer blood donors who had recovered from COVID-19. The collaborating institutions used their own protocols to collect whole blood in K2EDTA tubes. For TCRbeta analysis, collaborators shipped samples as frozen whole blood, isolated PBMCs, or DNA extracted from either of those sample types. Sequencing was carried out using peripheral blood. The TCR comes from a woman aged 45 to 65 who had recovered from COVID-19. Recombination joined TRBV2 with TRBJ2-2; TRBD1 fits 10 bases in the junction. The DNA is TGTGCCAGGGGGACAGGGGAGGACACCGGGGAGCTGTTTTTT. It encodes CARGTGEDTGELFF.